Listed below are T cell receptor beta chains from one sample, sequenced in a study of pediatric ulcerative colitis. Using immunoSEQ multiplex PCR, the repertoire was profiled, and TCRdb retains in-frame clones only, with some absent. The repertoire holds roughly 60,000 clones, with about 89% as singletons. The sample taken for sequencing was blood. The receptors stem from a boy between 10 and 17 years old who was a control in a study of pediatric ulcerative colitis. Both conserved end residues are part of each CDR3. D genes are given only for firm matches. Only part of the rows carry a size: once, few, many, or a class if the clone is expanded.

DNA: TGTGCCAGCAGCCACAGGGGGCCGAACACCGGGGAGCTGTTTTTT
CDR3: CASSHRGPNTGELFF
D: TRBD1
size: NA
J: TRBJ2-2
V: TRBV7-6

DNA: TGTGCCAGCGGGGGTTTCGGAAACACCATATATTTT
CDR3: CASGGFGNTIYF
D: NA
size: NA
J: TRBJ1-3
V: TRBV19

DNA: TGTGCCAGCAGCTTGTATATGGGCACCGGGGAGCTGTTTTTT
CDR3: CASSLYMGTGELFF
D: NA
size: few
J: TRBJ2-2
V: TRBV5-5

DNA: TGCGCCAGCAGCCAAGAGGACAGGGGGCCTTACGAGCAGTACTTC
CDR3: CASSQEDRGPYEQYF
D: TRBD1
size: NA
J: TRBJ2-7
V: TRBV4-3

DNA: TGTGCCAGCAGAGGTTCCCTTAGCAATCAGCCCCAGCATTTT
CDR3: CASRGSLSNQPQHF
D: NA
size: NA
J: TRBJ1-5
V: TRBV28

DNA: TGTGCCAGCAGACAGGACAGGGGCGAGCAGTACTTC
CDR3: CASRQDRGEQYF
D: TRBD1
size: NA
J: TRBJ2-7
V: TRBV6-5

DNA: TGTGCCAGCAGTGACTCGTACGTGGGTGAGCAGTTCTTC
CDR3: CASSDSYVGEQFF
D: NA
size: NA
J: TRBJ2-1
V: TRBV6-4

DNA: TGCAGCGTTGAAGAAGCTAGGGCGGGGGAGGAGGATACGCAGTATTTT
CDR3: CSVEEARAGEEDTQYF
D: TRBD2
size: NA
J: TRBJ2-3
V: TRBV29-1

DNA: TGTGCCAGCAGTCCGTCGGGACAGGGTTTGGATGAGCAGTTCTTC
CDR3: CASSPSGQGLDEQFF
D: TRBD1
size: NA
J: TRBJ2-1
V: TRBV28

DNA: TGTGCCAGCAGCTTAGGGGGTCCGACACTGGAGCCCCAGCATTTT
CDR3: CASSLGGPTLEPQHF
D: NA
size: NA
J: TRBJ1-5
V: TRBV7-9

DNA: TGTGCCAGCAGTGCGTCACAGGCTGAGGTTTTCTATGGCTACACCTTC
CDR3: CASSASQAEVFYGYTF
D: NA
size: NA
J: TRBJ1-2
V: TRBV25-1

DNA: TGTGCCAGCAGGAAAGACGTGGAAGTATCGTGGGCGAACTCGAACACTGAAGCTTTCTTT
CDR3: CASRKDVEVSWANSNTEAFF
D: NA
size: NA
J: TRBJ1-1
V: TRBV2

DNA: TGTCCAGAGGGTGGCAGAACGAACACCGGGGAGCTGTTTTTT
CDR3: CPEGGRTNTGELFF
D: NA
size: NA
J: TRBJ2-2
V: TRBV19

DNA: TGCAGCGTTGTTCTCAGGGGGCTCCACTACGAGCAGTACTTC
CDR3: CSVVLRGLHYEQYF
D: TRBD1
size: NA
J: TRBJ2-7
V: TRBV29-1

DNA: TGTGCCAGCAGCTTAGTGGGGCAGGGCCACTCCGAGCAGTACTTC
CDR3: CASSLVGQGHSEQYF
D: NA
size: NA
J: TRBJ2-7
V: TRBV7-6

DNA: TGTGCCATCAGTGAGGACAGTGGGACGAATGCGCAGTATTTT
CDR3: CAISEDSGTNAQYF
D: NA
size: NA
J: TRBJ2-3
V: TRBV10-3

DNA: TGCGCCAGCACATCAACCCCGCCGGATGAGCAGTTCTTC
CDR3: CASTSTPPDEQFF
D: NA
size: NA
J: TRBJ2-1
V: TRBV5-1

DNA: TGTGCCAGTAGTGCCGGTTTGGCGGCAGATACGCAGTATTTT
CDR3: CASSAGLAADTQYF
D: NA
size: once
J: TRBJ2-3
V: TRBV19

DNA: TGCGCCAGCAGCCAGGACAATCTCTACGAGCAGTACTTC
CDR3: CASSQDNLYEQYF
D: NA
size: NA
J: TRBJ2-7
V: TRBV4-3

DNA: TGTGCCAGCAGCTCAAGAGACCCCGAAACCGGGGAGCTGTTTTTT
CDR3: CASSSRDPETGELFF
D: NA
size: NA
J: TRBJ2-2
V: TRBV7-3

DNA: TGTGCCAGCACCGGGCCCCCAGAGAACACTGAAGCTTTCTTT
CDR3: CASTGPPENTEAFF
D: NA
size: NA
J: TRBJ1-1
V: TRBV21-1

DNA: TGTGCCTGGAGAGGGACACCTAGAAAAACTGTTTTT
CDR3: CAWRGTPRKTVF
D: NA
size: NA
J: TRBJ1-4
V: TRBV30

DNA: TGTGCCAGTACCTCACTAAGTGGGGACCCCTGGGGCAATCAGCCCCAGCATTTT
CDR3: CASTSLSGDPWGNQPQHF
D: NA
size: NA
J: TRBJ1-5
V: TRBV19

DNA: TGTGCCAGCAGTGAATTAAGGGTAGAGCAGCCCCAGCATTTT
CDR3: CASSELRVEQPQHF
D: NA
size: NA
J: TRBJ1-5
V: TRBV25-1

DNA: TGTGCCAGCAGCTTGTATTCGGGACACACAGATACGCAGTATTTT
CDR3: CASSLYSGHTDTQYF
D: NA
size: once
J: TRBJ2-3
V: TRBV5-6

DNA: TGTGCCAGCAGCCCCCCTTGGGGTGCGGGAGCATGGAATGAGCAGTTCTTC
CDR3: CASSPPWGAGAWNEQFF
D: TRBD2
size: NA
J: TRBJ2-1
V: TRBV28

DNA: TGTGCCAGCAGTCAATGGCTGGGGAGCGATGAGACCCAGTACTTC
CDR3: CASSQWLGSDETQYF
D: NA
size: NA
J: TRBJ2-5
V: TRBV2

DNA: TGCAGCGTTGAAGGGCAGGGAACCTACAATGAGCAGTTCTTC
CDR3: CSVEGQGTYNEQFF
D: NA
size: NA
J: TRBJ2-1
V: TRBV29-1

DNA: TGTGCCAGCAGCTTATTAGGGAGTGGAGTCGGGGAGCTGTTTTTT
CDR3: CASSLLGSGVGELFF
D: NA
size: once
J: TRBJ2-2
V: TRBV7-8

DNA: TGTGCCAGCAGTAAGGCTAGCGGACCGGTGAATGAGCAGTTCTTC
CDR3: CASSKASGPVNEQFF
D: TRBD2
size: NA
J: TRBJ2-1
V: TRBV6-1

DNA: TGTGCCAGCACCAAGGACAGTACCAATCAGCCCCAGCATTTT
CDR3: CASTKDSTNQPQHF
D: NA
size: NA
J: TRBJ1-5
V: TRBV6-6

DNA: TGTGCCAGCAGCCCCGTGAGGTCCGGGGAGCTGTTTTTT
CDR3: CASSPVRSGELFF
D: NA
size: NA
J: TRBJ2-2
V: TRBV7-2

DNA: TGTGCCAGCAGTGAATCAAAGTGGAACACTGAAGCTTTCTTT
CDR3: CASSESKWNTEAFF
D: NA
size: NA
J: TRBJ1-1
V: TRBV2

DNA: TGTGCCAGCAGCTGGACTAGCGGGAGTTCCGCCTACGAGCAGTACTTC
CDR3: CASSWTSGSSAYEQYF
D: TRBD2
size: NA
J: TRBJ2-7
V: TRBV7-6

DNA: TGTGCCAGCAGCTGGGATACCGGGGAGCTGTTTTTT
CDR3: CASSWDTGELFF
D: NA
size: NA
J: TRBJ2-2
V: TRBV11-2

DNA: TGCAGCGTGGGAGGGGGAGGTGAGCAGTTCTTC
CDR3: CSVGGGGEQFF
D: NA
size: NA
J: TRBJ2-1
V: TRBV29-1

DNA: TGTGCCTGGAGTGCAGGGTACGTTGGACCTACTGGAAACACCATATATTTT
CDR3: CAWSAGYVGPTGNTIYF
D: NA
size: NA
J: TRBJ1-3
V: TRBV30

DNA: TGTGCCAGCAGTGAAGGGACTAGCGGGGGGGCAGATACGCAGTATTTT
CDR3: CASSEGTSGGADTQYF
D: TRBD2
size: few
J: TRBJ2-3
V: TRBV6-1

DNA: TGTGCCAGCAGGTCTAGCACAGATACGCAGTATTTT
CDR3: CASRSSTDTQYF
D: NA
size: NA
J: TRBJ2-3
V: TRBV7-2

DNA: TGTGCCAGCAGATCGGAGCCGACAGGGAGCTCCTACAATGAGCAGTTCTTC
CDR3: CASRSEPTGSSYNEQFF
D: TRBD1
size: NA
J: TRBJ2-1
V: TRBV13

DNA: TGTGCCAGCGGGGGGGCTGAGTTCATCCGGAATGAGCAGTTCTTC
CDR3: CASGGAEFIRNEQFF
D: NA
size: once
J: TRBJ2-1
V: TRBV21-1

DNA: TGTGCCAGCAGCTTAACAGTTCTGGAGACCCAGTACTTC
CDR3: CASSLTVLETQYF
D: NA
size: NA
J: TRBJ2-5
V: TRBV7-3

DNA: TGTGCCAGCAGTTTATTCGGTAACACTGAAGCTTTCTTT
CDR3: CASSLFGNTEAFF
D: NA
size: NA
J: TRBJ1-1
V: TRBV28

DNA: TGCGCCAGCAGCCAAGATCCGGGACCGCTTGAGCAGTTCTTC
CDR3: CASSQDPGPLEQFF
D: NA
size: NA
J: TRBJ2-1
V: TRBV4-1

DNA: TGTGCCAGCAGTTACGACAGGGGCCATCAGCCCCAGCATTTT
CDR3: CASSYDRGHQPQHF
D: TRBD1
size: NA
J: TRBJ1-5
V: TRBV6-5

DNA: TGTGCCAGCAGCTTATGGGAGGGCCGCGCCGGGGAGCTGTTTTTT
CDR3: CASSLWEGRAGELFF
D: TRBD2
size: NA
J: TRBJ2-2
V: TRBV7-9

DNA: TGTGCCACCAGCAGAACCCGCGGGACTAGCAGGTACAATGAGCAGTTCTTC
CDR3: CATSRTRGTSRYNEQFF
D: TRBD2
size: NA
J: TRBJ2-1
V: TRBV15

DNA: TGTGCCAGCAGCTTGGTTTCGGACCCTGGCTACACCTTC
CDR3: CASSLVSDPGYTF
D: NA
size: NA
J: TRBJ1-2
V: TRBV5-4